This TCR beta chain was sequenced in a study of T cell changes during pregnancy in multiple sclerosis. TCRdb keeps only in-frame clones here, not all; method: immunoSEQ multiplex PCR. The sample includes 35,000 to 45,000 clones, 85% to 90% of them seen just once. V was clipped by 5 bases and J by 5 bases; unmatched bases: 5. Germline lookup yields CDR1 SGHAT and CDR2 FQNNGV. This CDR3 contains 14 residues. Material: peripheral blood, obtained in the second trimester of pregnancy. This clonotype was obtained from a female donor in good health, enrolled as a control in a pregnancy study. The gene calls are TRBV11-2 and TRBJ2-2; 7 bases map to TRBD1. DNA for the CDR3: TGTGCCAGCAGCAGGGACAGAGGGACCGGGGAGCTGTTTTTT. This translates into CASSRDRGTGELFF.